One sample yielded the 17 T cell receptor beta chains listed below, sequenced in a study of patients and donors after allogeneic stem cell transplantation. Using its own MiXCR run on the RT-PCR reads, TCRdb lists one record per CDR3 protein. The data show 110,000 or so distinct CDR3 sequences, less than 45% seen once. Sequencing was done on a sample of blood, either unsorted or a sorted T cell fraction (not recorded which). Receptor source: a human donor who was either an allogeneic HSCT recipient or a stem cell or donor lymphocyte infusion donor (not recorded which). It is not recorded whose cells these are; they may come from a transplant donor.

The chain has TRBV6-1 and TRBJ1-1; D unclear. In germline, CDR1 is MNHNS, CDR2 SASEGT. The CDR3 totals 12 residues. Trimming took off 11 bases at V and 3 bases at J, with 13 bases between the two ends. CDR3 loop: CALKTGYTEAFF. The CDR3 coding sequence is TGTGCCCTCAAGACCGGTTACACTGAAGCTTTCTTT.

The chain employs TRBV5-1 and TRBJ2-1, with 10 bases matching TRBD2. CDR1 and CDR2 from the germline V gene are SGHRS and YFSETQ. CDR3 length equals 16 residues. The J segment lost 2 bases and the V segment lost 4 bases, leaving 6 bases of the junction unmatched. The CDR3 here is CASSTLAGEAYNEQFF. The CDR3 coding sequence is TGCGCCAGCAGCACTCTAGCGGGAGAGGCCTACAATGAGCAGTTCTTC.

The chain recombines TRBV7-2 with TRBJ2-1; TRBD2 aligns across 9 bases. This CDR3 has 15 amino acids. The junction had 9 bases not matched to a gene; V was cut back by 7 bases and J by 5 bases. CDR1 is SGHTA and CDR2 is FQGNSA in the germline V gene. The CDR3 here is CASTLSGSRHNEQFF. CDR3 coding DNA: TGTGCCAGCACTCTTAGCGGGAGTAGGCACAATGAGCAGTTCTTC.

The chain employs TRBV24-1 and TRBJ2-2; 11 nucleotides agree with TRBD2. J gave up 6 bases and V 5 bases, and 4 bases lay outside the gene matches. CDR1 KGHDR and CDR2 SFDVKD come from the germline V gene. The CDR3 length is 15 residues. In DNA, the CDR3 is TGTGCCACCAGTGCTACTAGCGGGAGATCCGGGGAGCTGTTTTTT. It specifies CATSATSGRSGELFF.

The chain couples TRBV27 to TRBJ1-5; D perhaps matches TRBD1 (5 bases). The CDR3 is 15 residues long. Germline values: CDR1 MNHEY, CDR2 SMNVEV (reference sequence). V lost 6 bases, J lost 0 bases, and 12 bases lay in between. The CDR3 DNA is TGTGCCAGCAGGAGGGGAATCTATAGCAATCAGCCCCAGCATTTT. It encodes CASRRGIYSNQPQHF.

There are many counts of this clonotype. The V and J genes are TRBV27 and TRBJ1-5; 7 bases fit TRBD1. The CDR3 has 15 residues. The V and J ends lost 4 bases and 2 bases, in that order; junction bases with no gene match: 5. Germline V gives CDR1 MNHEY, CDR2 SMNVEV (reference sequence). DNA for the CDR3: TGTGCCAGCAGTTCATACGGACAGGGCAATCAGCCCCAGCATTTT. Translating it yields CASSSYGQGNQPQHF.

The CDR3 coding sequence is TGTGCCAGCAGCCCCCAGGACGCAGATACGCAGTATTTT. This encodes CASSPQDADTQYF. V gene TRBV28 combines with J gene TRBJ2-3; D is ambiguous. V was shortened by 6 bases and J by 4 bases, with 11 bases between the two germline ends. From germline, CDR1 is MDHEN and CDR2 SYDVKM. The CDR3 is made up of 13 amino acids.

The chain links TRBV4-3 to TRBJ2-4; possibly TRBD1 for D (5 bases). CDR1 is LGHNA and CDR2 is YSLEER in the germline V gene. Trimming pared 2 bases from V and 13 bases from J, leaving 15 bases between. The CDR3 runs 13 residues. CDR3 nucleotide sequence: TGCGCCAGCAGCCAATCTCCGCTGGGGCTGCAGTACTTC. Protein sequence: CASSQSPLGLQYF.

For the CDR3, the DNA is TGCGCCAGCAGCTATAGACTAGCGGTTATCAATGAGCAGTTCTTC. Its translation is CASSYRLAVINEQFF. This rearrangement joins TRBV5-1 to TRBJ2-1; TRBD2 aligns across 9 bases. Germline CDR1 is SGHRS and CDR2 is YFSETQ. CDR3 size: 15 residues. With V trimmed by 3 bases and J by 6 bases, 7 bases remained unmatched.

V gene TRBV24-1 combines with J gene TRBJ2-1; maybe TRBD2 (5 bases). The CDR3 covers 17 residues. The germline V gene encodes CDR1 KGHDR and CDR2 SFDVKD. V was trimmed by 2 bases and J by 1 base, leaving 14 bases between them. CDR3 DNA sequence: TGTGCCACCAGTGATTCGCAACTAGTGGGATCCTACAATGAGCAGTTCTTC. As protein: CATSDSQLVGSYNEQFF.

The rearrangement links TRBV7-9 to TRBJ1-1; D may be TRBD1 (5 bases). V was shortened by 2 bases and J by 4 bases, with 23 bases between the two germline ends. This CDR3 has 18 amino acids. Germline CDR1 reads SEHNR; CDR2 reads FQNEAQ (reference sequence). CDR3 amino acids: CASSLLPSDGRGSTEAFF. Here the CDR3 DNA reads TGTGCCAGCAGCTTACTACCCTCGGACGGCCGGGGGAGCACTGAAGCTTTCTTT.

The chain is built from TRBV15 and TRBJ2-5; no firm D call. V was shortened by 3 bases and J by 0 bases, with 8 bases between the two germline ends. This CDR3 comprises 14 residues. Germline loops: CDR1 LNHNV, CDR2 YYDKDF (reference sequence). The CDR3 is CATSRGRYQETQYF. The CDR3 DNA follows: TGTGCCACCAGCAGGGGCAGGTACCAAGAGACCCAGTACTTC.

This clonotype appeared a few times. The chain uses TRBV18 and TRBJ2-2; D ambiguous. Per the germline V gene, CDR1 is KGHSH and CDR2 is LQKENI. The CDR3 totals 14 residues. V was shortened by 2 bases and J by 6 bases, with 10 bases between the two germline ends. The CDR3 bases are TGTGCCAGCTCACCAAGGCCTAAGTCCGGGGAGCTGTTTTTT. Amino acid sequence: CASSPRPKSGELFF.

V and J are TRBV7-6 and TRBJ2-7; D is perhaps TRBD2 (6 bases). Germline V gene sequence: CDR1 SGHVS, CDR2 FNYEAQ. Trimming took off 1 base at V and 7 bases at J, with 20 bases between the two ends. This CDR3 spans 16 amino acids. This CDR3 reads CASSLGRNGRSDEQYF. The CDR3, as DNA: TGTGCCAGCAGCTTAGGACGGAACGGGAGATCGGATGAGCAGTACTTC. The full variable domain, rest sourced from reference TRBV7-6 and TRBJ2-7, is GAGVSQSPRYKVTKRGQDVALRCDPISGHVSLYWYRQALGQGPEFLTYFNYEAQQDKSGLPNDRFSAERPEGSISTLTIQRTEQRDSAMYRCASSLGRNGRSDEQYFGPGTRLTVT.

The chain combines TRBV3-1 with TRBJ2-1; TRBD2 agrees at 7 bases. The CDR3 totals 19 residues. Losses at the gene ends were 1 base for V and 7 bases for J; bases not matched to a gene: 19. The germline CDR1 and CDR2 sequences are LGHDT and YNNKEL (reference sequence). As DNA, the CDR3 is TGTGCCAGCAGCCAAGCCCTCGTTTCTAGCGGCAGGTTAAGGAATGAGCAGTTCTTC. It yields the protein CASSQALVSSGRLRNEQFF.

V and J are TRBV5-1 and TRBJ1-1; D call uncertain. Trimming took 0 bases from V and 2 from J, leaving 11 bases between them. Germline V lookup: CDR1 SGHRS, CDR2 YFSETQ. This CDR3 contains 15 residues. In DNA form, the CDR3 reads TGCGCCAGCAGCTTGGTACCCTTAACCAACACTGAAGCTTTCTTT. Its protein is CASSLVPLTNTEAFF. Full variable domain (outside the CDR3, taken from reference TRBV5-1 and TRBJ1-1): KAGVTQTPRYLIKTRGQQVTLSCSPISGHRSVSWYQQTPGQGLQFLFEYFSETQRNKGNFPGRFSGRQFSNSRSEMNVSTLELGDSALYLCASSLVPLTNTEAFFGQGTRLTVV.

The CDR3: CAWSVGGNGPTEAFF. CDR3 nucleotides: TGTGCCTGGAGTGTTGGGGGCAACGGTCCCACTGAAGCTTTCTTT. The chain carries TRBV30 and TRBJ1-1, with a tentative D call TRBD1 (6 bases). CDR1 and CDR2 from the germline V gene are GTSNPN and SVGIG (reference sequence). This CDR3 contains 15 residues. Trimming cost V 0 bases and J 4 bases, with 15 bases left between them.